This TCR beta chain was captured by sequencing in a study of cytomegalovirus exposure and HLA in healthy donors. Whole-study findings and limits: The availability of immune exposure information extended only to CMV serostatus. Later analysis suggested links between common viral pathogens and several top significant clusters. A previous analysis found most TCR beta V segments productive roughly 87% or roughly 30% of the time.

Germline CDR1 reads SGHRS; CDR2 reads YFSETQ. The CDR3 contains 13 residues. J gave up 4 bases and V 4 bases, and 5 bases lay outside the gene matches. 13 Jbeta primers and 60 Vbeta primers were used for the PCR. Per the original methods: Later reanalysis found approximately 76 million unique TCR beta chains, around 9.9 million of them shared. Some clones are missing from TCRdb's copy, which holds only in-frame ones; the method was immunoSEQ multiplex PCR. V, J and clone size were drawn from that table, and D and trimming were deduced from the DNA. The sample has approximately 110,000 clones; roughly 70% are singletons. This clone was counted a single time. The antigen is unknown.

The sequence was collected from a man younger than 35 in good health and CMV-seropositive. This chain uses TRBV5-1 with TRBJ2-7; TRBD2 agrees at 7 bases. Specimen: PBMCs. The CDR3 sequence: CASSRREGYEQYF. The CDR3 DNA sequence: TGCGCCAGCAGCCGCAGGGAGGGATACGAGCAGTACTTC.